The 9 T cell receptor beta chains given below trace back to one sample, sequenced in a study of T-cell reconstitution after alpha-beta-depleted transplantation in children. The authors prepared the TCRbeta library with unique molecular identifiers. Each CDR3 protein is one row after TCRdb ran MiXCR on the PCR reads. The table has about 900,000 distinct CDR3 sequences, about 29% seen once. The material was PBMCs, mostly from graft donor cells, obtained 360 days after TCRalphabeta/CD19-depleted stem cell transplant. The receptor set was obtained from a boy in the first two years of life who had a stem cell transplant for SCID, so the T cells may come from the graft donor.

This clonotype was observed a handful of times. V gene TRBV28 combines with J gene TRBJ2-4, with D maybe TRBD2 (5 bases). This CDR3 contains 16 residues. The V gene's germline CDR1 is MDHEN and CDR2 SYDVKM. The V end lost 4 bases, the J end lost 9 bases, and 22 bases lay between the germline ends. In DNA, the CDR3 is TGTGCCAGCAGTTCAGGACTGGGGATAAGGACGGGCATTCAGTACTTC. Encoded protein: CASSSGLGIRTGIQYF. The variable domain in full, with the rest retrieved from reference TRBV28 and TRBJ2-4, is DVKVTQSSRYLVKRTGEKVFLECVQDMDHENMFWYRQDPGLGLRLIYFSYDVKMKEKGDIPEGYSVSREKKERFSLILESASTNQTSMYLCASSSGLGIRTGIQYFGAGTRLSVL.

V usage is TRBV20-1 and J usage is TRBJ2-3; 8 positions agree with TRBD2. The CDR3 spans 15 residues. Germline V gene data show CDR1 as DFQATT and CDR2 as SNEGSKA (reference sequence). The V and J ends lost 5 bases and 6 bases, in that order; junction bases with no gene match: 13. In DNA, the CDR3 is TGCAGTGCTCCCGAGGGGAGACTAGCGACTGATACGCAGTATTTT. It is translated as CSAPEGRLATDTQYF.

The chain joins TRBV12-3 or TRBV12-4 to TRBJ2-2; possibly TRBD1 or TRBD2 for D (6 bases each). Trimming stripped 6 bases from V and 3 bases from J, with 17 bases between. The CDR3 consists of 16 residues. The CDR3 DNA reads TGTGCCAGCAGCCACGGGGGCAGGCAACACACCGGGGAGCTGTTTTTT. Amino acids: CASSHGGRQHTGELFF.

The chain recombines TRBV29-1 with TRBJ2-1, with D perhaps being TRBD1 or TRBD2 (5 bases each). The CDR3 has 14 residues. The germline gives CDR1 SQVTM, CDR2 ANQGSEA. The ends were cut back, 4 bases at V and 4 bases at J, with 14 bases in the middle. In DNA form, the CDR3 reads TGCAGCGTTGTGACCGGGGCCTCATACAATGAGCAGTTCTTC. It is translated as CSVVTGASYNEQFF.

The V and J genes are TRBV6-5 and TRBJ1-3; the match to TRBD1 covers 10 bases. This CDR3 is 15 amino acids long. The germline V gene encodes CDR1 MNHEY and CDR2 SVGAGI. J lost 3 bases, V lost 5 bases, and 4 bases had no gene match. CDR3 amino acids: CASSTDRGLGNTIYF. The CDR3 nucleotides are TGTGCCAGCAGTACTGACAGGGGGCTTGGAAACACCATATATTTT.

Only a few counts were recorded for this clonotype. The chain employs TRBV15 and TRBJ1-2; no clear D. V was cut by 4 bases and J by 3 bases, with 6 bases left in between. The CDR3 contains 12 residues. Germline loops: CDR1 LNHNV, CDR2 YYDKDF (reference sequence). The CDR3 loop is CATSNRYYGYTF. CDR3 nucleotide sequence: TGTGCCACCAGCAATAGGTACTATGGCTACACCTTC.

This clonotype was recorded a few times. This chain links TRBV29-1 with TRBJ1-1, with D perhaps matching TRBD1 (5 bases). The CDR3 totals 12 residues. V lost 4 bases and J 4 bases, leaving 10 bases between the germline ends. From germline, CDR1 is SQVTM and CDR2 ANQGSEA. The chain's CDR3 is CSVGGFGTEAFF. Here the CDR3 DNA reads TGCAGCGTTGGGGGGTTCGGCACTGAAGCTTTCTTT.

In this sample, this clonotype turned up once. The rearrangement links TRBV3-1 to TRBJ2-7, with a tentative D call TRBD1 (5 bases). Germline values: CDR1 LGHDT, CDR2 YNNKEL (reference sequence). There are 14 residues in the CDR3. V gave up 3 bases and J gave up 0 bases, with 9 bases separating them. CDR3 sequence (DNA): TGTGCCAGCAGCCATTCGCAGGGCTCCTACGAGCAGTACTTC. Amino acid sequence: CASSHSQGSYEQYF.

This clonotype has just a few counts. This chain uses TRBV7-9 with TRBJ1-4; no reliable D call. The V end lost 1 base, the J end lost 5 bases, and 8 bases lay between the germline ends. Germline V gene sequence: CDR1 SEHNR, CDR2 FQNEAQ (reference sequence). This CDR3 has 14 amino acids. The CDR3, as DNA: TGTGCCAGCAGCTTAGTTACGGTGAATGAAAAACTGTTTTTT. This translates into CASSLVTVNEKLFF.